This TCR beta chain was captured in a study of cytomegalovirus exposure and HLA in healthy donors. Study results and caveats: When a later analysis compared HLA-associated TCR beta chains with equally common others, the HLA-associated chains turned out to be more clonally expanded and to have lower generation probabilities. A later analysis linked a missense variant in DCLRE1C to the trimming of TCR beta V and J genes. There were a few CMV-associated chains whose specificity for CMV antigens was confirmed in vitro.

Comments on this clone: Its antigen is not identified.

The PCR had 60 Vbeta and 13 Jbeta primers. Using immunoSEQ multiplex PCR, the repertoire was profiled, and TCRdb retains in-frame clones only, with some absent. Among approximately 68,000 clones listed, around 74% were seen once. Germline values: CDR1 SGHTA, CDR2 FQGNSA. J lost 7 bases, V lost 2 bases, and 8 bases had no gene match. The CDR3 has 15 residues. This TCR was sampled from a woman under 40 in good health and CMV-seropositive. The chain is built from TRBV7-2 and TRBJ2-1; the match to TRBD2 covers 7 bases. Specimen: PBMCs. The CDR3 DNA sequence: TGTGCCAGCAGCTTAATCCGCGGGAGATCTAATGAGCAGTTCTTC. It translates to CASSLIRGRSNEQFF.